The clone carrying this T cell receptor beta chain was observed a few times. Its antigen is still unknown. The source of the sample is a study of beta chain features in type 1 diabetes. The V end lost 0 bases, the J end lost 7 bases, and 13 bases lay between the germline ends. Germline V gene data show CDR1 as SGDLS and CDR2 as YYNGEE. The CDR3 consists of 14 residues. Points from the study as a whole: Individuals with type 1 diabetes displayed fewer insertions and more deletions at VDJ junctions.

Expressed TCRB transcripts were sequenced because the isolated RNA had all been reverse transcribed beforehand. TCRdb keeps only in-frame clones here, not all; method: immunoSEQ multiplex PCR. Of about 150,000 clones listed, 11% are singletons. The sequenced sample was central memory CD4+ T cells from blood. The source of this sequence is a young man in good health. The chain employs TRBV9 and TRBJ1-2; D not certain. CDR3 loop: CASSVVHVSSGYTF. As DNA, the CDR3 is TGTGCCAGCAGCGTAGTTCACGTTAGTTCTGGCTACACCTTC.